This T cell receptor (beta chain) was sequenced for a study of graft-versus-host responses after intestinal transplantation. Across the study: Transplants were multivisceral, liver-intestinal, or isolated intestinal.

Germline CDR1 is SGHTA and CDR2 is FQGNSA. The ends lost 1 base at V and 6 bases at J; junction bases unmatched: 8. The CDR3 runs to 15 residues. Some clones are missing from TCRdb's copy, which holds only in-frame ones; the method was immunoSEQ multiplex PCR. The table records tens of thousands of clones, 91% of them present only once. On this clone: What it binds is unknown.

Regarding the study as a whole: Ileal or blood samples showed some GvH clones first, and such clones were also found in recipient marrow. Declining HvG levels early post-transplant were linked to peak circulating GvH clone levels.

The clonotype comes from a human donor who received an intestinal transplant. V is TRBV7-2 and J is TRBJ2-5; TRBD2 aligns across 7 bases. The specimen was unstimulated CD4+ T cells sorted from spleen or lymph node cells, collected before intestinal transplant. The CDR3 spells CASSLDGGTPQTQYF. The CDR3 nucleotides read TGTGCCAGCAGCTTAGACGGGGGGACCCCCCAGACCCAGTACTTC. The whole variable domain, remainder taken from reference TRBV7-2 and TRBJ2-5, is GAGVSQSPSNKVTEKGKDVELRCDPISGHTALYWYRQSLGQGLEFLIYFQGNSAPDKSGLPSDRFSAERTGGSVSTLTIQRTQQEDSAVYLCASSLDGGTPQTQYFGPGTRLLVL.